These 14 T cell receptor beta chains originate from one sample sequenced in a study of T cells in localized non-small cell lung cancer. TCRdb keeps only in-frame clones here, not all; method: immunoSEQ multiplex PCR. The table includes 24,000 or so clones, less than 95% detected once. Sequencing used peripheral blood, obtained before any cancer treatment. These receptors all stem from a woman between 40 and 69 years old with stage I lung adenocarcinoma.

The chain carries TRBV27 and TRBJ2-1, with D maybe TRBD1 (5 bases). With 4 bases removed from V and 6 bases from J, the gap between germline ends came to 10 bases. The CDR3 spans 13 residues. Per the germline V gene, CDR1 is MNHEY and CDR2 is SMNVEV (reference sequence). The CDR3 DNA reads TGTGCCAGCAGTTGGACATTCGGCAATGAGCAGTTCTTC. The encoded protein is CASSWTFGNEQFF.

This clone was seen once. The CDR3 DNA follows: TGTGCCACCTCAAGCGGGAGGAGGAACACCGGGGAGCTGTTTTTT. Its protein product is CATSSGRRNTGELFF. The chain links TRBV15 to TRBJ2-2, with 9 bases matching TRBD2. Germline V CDR1 and CDR2: LNHNV, YYDKDF (reference sequence). J lost 1 base, V lost 8 bases, and 5 bases had no gene match. CDR3 length: 15 residues.

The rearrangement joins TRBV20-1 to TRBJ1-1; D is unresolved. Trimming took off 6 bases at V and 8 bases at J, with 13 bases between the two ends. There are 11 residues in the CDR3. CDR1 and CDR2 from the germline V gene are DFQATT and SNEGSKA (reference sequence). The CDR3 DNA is TGCAGTGCCCACGGGGTAAGGGAAGCTTTCTTT. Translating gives CSAHGVREAFF.

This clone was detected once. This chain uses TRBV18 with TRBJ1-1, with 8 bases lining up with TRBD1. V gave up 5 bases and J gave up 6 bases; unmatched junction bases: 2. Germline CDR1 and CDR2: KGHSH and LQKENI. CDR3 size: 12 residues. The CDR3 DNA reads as TGTGCCAGCTCAGGGGACAGGTCTGAAGCTTTCTTT. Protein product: CASSGDRSEAFF.

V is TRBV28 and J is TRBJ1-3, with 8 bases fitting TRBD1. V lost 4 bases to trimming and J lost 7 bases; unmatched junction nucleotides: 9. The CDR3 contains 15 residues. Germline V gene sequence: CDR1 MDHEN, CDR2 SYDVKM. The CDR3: CASSSGQGGANTIYF. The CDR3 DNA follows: TGTGCCAGCAGTTCCGGACAGGGAGGCGCGAACACCATATATTTT. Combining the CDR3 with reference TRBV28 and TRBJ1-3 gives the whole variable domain DVKVTQSSRYLVKRTGEKVFLECVQDMDHENMFWYRQDPGLGLRLIYFSYDVKMKEKGDIPEGYSVSREKKERFSLILESASTNQTSMYLCASSSGQGGANTIYFGEGSWLTVV.

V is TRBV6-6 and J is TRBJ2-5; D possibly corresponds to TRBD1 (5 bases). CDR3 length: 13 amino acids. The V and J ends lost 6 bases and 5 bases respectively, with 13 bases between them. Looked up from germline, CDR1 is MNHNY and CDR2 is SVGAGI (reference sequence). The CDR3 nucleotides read TGTGCCAGCAGGAACAGCCGACAGGAGACCCAGTACTTC. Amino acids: CASRNSRQETQYF.

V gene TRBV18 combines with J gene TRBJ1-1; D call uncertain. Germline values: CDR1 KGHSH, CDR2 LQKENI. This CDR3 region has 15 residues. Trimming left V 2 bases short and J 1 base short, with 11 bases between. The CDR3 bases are TGTGCCAGCTCACCAACGGGAGCCGCGAACACTGAAGCTTTCTTT. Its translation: CASSPTGAANTEAFF.

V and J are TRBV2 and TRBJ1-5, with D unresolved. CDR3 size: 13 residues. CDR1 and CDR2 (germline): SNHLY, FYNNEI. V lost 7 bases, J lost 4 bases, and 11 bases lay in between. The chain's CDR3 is CASTGLANQPQHF. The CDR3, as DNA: TGTGCCAGCACAGGCCTGGCGAATCAGCCCCAGCATTTT.

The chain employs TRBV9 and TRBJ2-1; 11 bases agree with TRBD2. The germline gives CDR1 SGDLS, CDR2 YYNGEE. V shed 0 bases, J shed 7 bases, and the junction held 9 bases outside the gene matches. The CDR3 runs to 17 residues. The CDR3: CASSVEPSGRNGNEQFF. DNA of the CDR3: TGTGCCAGCAGCGTAGAGCCTAGCGGGAGGAACGGAAATGAGCAGTTCTTC. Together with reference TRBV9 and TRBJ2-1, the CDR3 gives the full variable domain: DSGVTQTPKHLITATGQRVTLRCSPRSGDLSVYWYQQSLDQGLQFLIQYYNGEERAKGNILERFSAQQFPDLHSELNLSSLELGDSALYFCASSVEPSGRNGNEQFFGPGTRLTVL.

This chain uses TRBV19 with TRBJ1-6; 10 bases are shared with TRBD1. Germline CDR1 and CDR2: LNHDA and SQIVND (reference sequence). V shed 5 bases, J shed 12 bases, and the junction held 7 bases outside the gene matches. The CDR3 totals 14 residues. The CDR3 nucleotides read TGTGCCAGTAGTCCTGGGACAGGGGTAAGACCCCTCCACTTT. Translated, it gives CASSPGTGVRPLHF.

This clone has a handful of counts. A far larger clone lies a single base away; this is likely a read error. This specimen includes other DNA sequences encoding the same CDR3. The CDR3 spells CASSLQGAYEQYF. The CDR3 region has the DNA TGTGCCAGCAGTTTACAGGGGGCATACGAGCAGTACTTC. V is TRBV27 and J is TRBJ2-7, with 8 positions matching TRBD1. Germline values: CDR1 MNHEY, CDR2 SMNVEV (reference sequence). The CDR3 has 13 residues. With 2 bases clipped from V and 4 bases from J, the junction kept 1 base outside the gene matches.

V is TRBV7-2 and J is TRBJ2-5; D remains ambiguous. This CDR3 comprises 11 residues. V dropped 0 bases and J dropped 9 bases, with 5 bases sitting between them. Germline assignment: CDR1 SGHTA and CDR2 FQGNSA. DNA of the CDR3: TGTGCCAGCAGCTTAGCTGGAGCCCAGTACTTC. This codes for CASSLAGAQYF.

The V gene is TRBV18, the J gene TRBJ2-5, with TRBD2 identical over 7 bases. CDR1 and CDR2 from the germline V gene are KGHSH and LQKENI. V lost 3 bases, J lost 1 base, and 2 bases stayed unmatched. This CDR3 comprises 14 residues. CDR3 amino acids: CASSPAGAQETQYF. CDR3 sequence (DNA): TGTGCCAGCTCACCTGCGGGAGCCCAAGAGACCCAGTACTTC.

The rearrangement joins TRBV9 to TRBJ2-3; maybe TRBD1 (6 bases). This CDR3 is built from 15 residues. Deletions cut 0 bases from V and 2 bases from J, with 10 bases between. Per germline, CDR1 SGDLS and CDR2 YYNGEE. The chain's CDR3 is CASSVVTGPTDTQYF. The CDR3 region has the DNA TGTGCCAGCAGCGTAGTAACAGGGCCCACAGATACGCAGTATTTT.